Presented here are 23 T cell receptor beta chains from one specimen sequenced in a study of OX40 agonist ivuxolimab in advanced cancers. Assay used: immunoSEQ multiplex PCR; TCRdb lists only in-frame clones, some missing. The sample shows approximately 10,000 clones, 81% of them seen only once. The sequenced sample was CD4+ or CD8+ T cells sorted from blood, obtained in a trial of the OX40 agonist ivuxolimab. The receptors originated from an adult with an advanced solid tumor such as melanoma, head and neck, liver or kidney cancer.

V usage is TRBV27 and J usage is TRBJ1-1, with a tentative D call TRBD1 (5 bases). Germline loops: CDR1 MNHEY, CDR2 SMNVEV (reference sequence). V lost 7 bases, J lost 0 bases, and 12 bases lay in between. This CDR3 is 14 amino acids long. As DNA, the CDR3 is TGTGCCAGCACTCAGGGACGGATGAACACTGAAGCTTTCTTT. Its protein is CASTQGRMNTEAFF.

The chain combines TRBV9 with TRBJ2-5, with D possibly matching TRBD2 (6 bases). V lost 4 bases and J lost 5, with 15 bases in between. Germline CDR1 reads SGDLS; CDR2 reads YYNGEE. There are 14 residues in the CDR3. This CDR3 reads CASSPGGGLETQYF. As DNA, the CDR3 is TGTGCCAGCAGCCCAGGTGGGGGGTTGGAGACCCAGTACTTC.

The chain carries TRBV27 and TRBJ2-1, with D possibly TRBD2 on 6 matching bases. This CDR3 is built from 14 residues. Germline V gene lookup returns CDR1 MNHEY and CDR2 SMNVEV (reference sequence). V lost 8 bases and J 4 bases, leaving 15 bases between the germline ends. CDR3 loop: CASRGGTIYNEQFF. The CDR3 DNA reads TGTGCCAGCCGAGGAGGGACCATATACAATGAGCAGTTCTTC.

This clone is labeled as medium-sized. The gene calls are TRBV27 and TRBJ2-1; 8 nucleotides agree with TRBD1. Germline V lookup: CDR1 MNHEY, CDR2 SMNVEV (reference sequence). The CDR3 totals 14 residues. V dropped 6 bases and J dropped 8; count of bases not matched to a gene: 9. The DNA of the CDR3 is TGTGCCAGCAGCCCAGGACAGGGCGGGGATGAGCAGTTCTTC. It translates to CASSPGQGGDEQFF.

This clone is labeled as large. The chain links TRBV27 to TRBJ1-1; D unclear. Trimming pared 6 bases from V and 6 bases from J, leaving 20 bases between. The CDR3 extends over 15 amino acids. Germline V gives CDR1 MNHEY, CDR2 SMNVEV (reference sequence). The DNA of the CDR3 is TGTGCCAGCAGGGCCCTTTTGGGGAACGGTGCTGAAGCTTTCTTT. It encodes CASRALLGNGAEAFF.

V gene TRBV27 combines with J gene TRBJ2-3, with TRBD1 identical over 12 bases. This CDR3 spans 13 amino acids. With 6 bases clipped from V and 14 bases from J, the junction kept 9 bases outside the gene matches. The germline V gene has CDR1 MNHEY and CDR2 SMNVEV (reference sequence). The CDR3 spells CASSSGTGGLMYF. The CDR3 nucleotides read TGTGCCAGCAGCAGCGGGACAGGGGGCTTGATGTATTTT.

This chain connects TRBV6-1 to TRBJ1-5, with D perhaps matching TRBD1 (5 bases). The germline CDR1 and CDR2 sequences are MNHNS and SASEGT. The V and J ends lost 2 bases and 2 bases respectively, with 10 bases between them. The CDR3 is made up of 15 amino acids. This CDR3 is CASSEWGIGNQPQHF. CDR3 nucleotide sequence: TGTGCCAGCAGTGAATGGGGGATCGGCAATCAGCCCCAGCATTTT.

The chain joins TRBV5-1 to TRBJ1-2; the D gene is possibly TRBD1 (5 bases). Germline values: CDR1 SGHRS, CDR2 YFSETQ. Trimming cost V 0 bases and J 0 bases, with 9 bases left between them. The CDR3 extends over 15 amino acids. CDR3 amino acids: CASSLEWGSNYGYTF. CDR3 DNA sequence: TGCGCCAGCAGCTTGGAGTGGGGCTCTAACTATGGCTACACCTTC. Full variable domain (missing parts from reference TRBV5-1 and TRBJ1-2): KAGVTQTPRYLIKTRGQQVTLSCSPISGHRSVSWYQQTPGQGLQFLFEYFSETQRNKGNFPGRFSGRQFSNSRSEMNVSTLELGDSALYLCASSLEWGSNYGYTFGSGTRLTVV.

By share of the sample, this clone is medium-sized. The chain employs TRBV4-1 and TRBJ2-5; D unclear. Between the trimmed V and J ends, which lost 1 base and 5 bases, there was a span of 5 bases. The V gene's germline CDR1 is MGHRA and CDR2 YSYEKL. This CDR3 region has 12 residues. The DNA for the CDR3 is TGCGCCAGCAGCCAAGCCGGGGAGACCCAGTACTTC. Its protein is CASSQAGETQYF.

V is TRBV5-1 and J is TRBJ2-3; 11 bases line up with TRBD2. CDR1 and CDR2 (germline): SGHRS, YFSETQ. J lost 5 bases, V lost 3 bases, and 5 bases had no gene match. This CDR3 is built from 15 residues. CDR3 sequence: CASSSQTSGIDTQYF. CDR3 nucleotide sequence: TGCGCCAGCAGCTCCCAGACTAGCGGGATAGATACGCAGTATTTT.

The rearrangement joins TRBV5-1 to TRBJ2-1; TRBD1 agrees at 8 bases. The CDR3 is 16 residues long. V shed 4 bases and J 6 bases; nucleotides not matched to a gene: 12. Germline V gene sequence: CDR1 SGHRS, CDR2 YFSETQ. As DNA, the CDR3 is TGCGCCAGCAGCACAGCCGGGACAGGAGTTTCCAATGAGCAGTTCTTC. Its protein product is CASSTAGTGVSNEQFF.

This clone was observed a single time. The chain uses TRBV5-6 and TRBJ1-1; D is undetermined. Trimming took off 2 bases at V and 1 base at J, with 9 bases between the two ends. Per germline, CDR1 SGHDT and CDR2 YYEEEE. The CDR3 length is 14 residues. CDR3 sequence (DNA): TGTGCCAGCAGCTTTGGACTGGGGAACACTGAAGCTTTCTTT. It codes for CASSFGLGNTEAFF.

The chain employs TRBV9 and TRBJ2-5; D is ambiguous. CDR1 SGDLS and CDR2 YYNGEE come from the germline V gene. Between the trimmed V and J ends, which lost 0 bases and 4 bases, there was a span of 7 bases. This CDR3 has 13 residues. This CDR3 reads CASSVVGGETQYF. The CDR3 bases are TGTGCCAGCAGCGTAGTGGGTGGAGAGACCCAGTACTTC.

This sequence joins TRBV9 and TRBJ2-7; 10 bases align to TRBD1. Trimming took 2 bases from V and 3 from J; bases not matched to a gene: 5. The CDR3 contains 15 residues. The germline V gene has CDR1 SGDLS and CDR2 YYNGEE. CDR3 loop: CASSVGTGADYEQYF. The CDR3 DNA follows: TGTGCCAGCAGCGTTGGGACAGGGGCGGACTACGAGCAGTACTTC.

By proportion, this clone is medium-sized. CDR3 in amino acids: CASSLGADSSYEQYF. In DNA form, the CDR3 reads TGTGCCAGCAGCTTAGGCGCCGACAGCTCCTACGAGCAGTACTTC. The gene calls are TRBV5-8 and TRBJ2-7; possibly TRBD1 for D (5 bases). Per the germline V gene, CDR1 is SGHTS and CDR2 is YDEGEE. This CDR3 spans 15 amino acids. Deletions cut 2 bases from V and 0 bases from J, with 12 bases between.

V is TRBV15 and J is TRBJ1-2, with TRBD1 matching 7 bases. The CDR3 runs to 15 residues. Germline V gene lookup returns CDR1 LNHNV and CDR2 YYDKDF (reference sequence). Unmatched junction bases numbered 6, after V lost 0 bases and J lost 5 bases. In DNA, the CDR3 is TGTGCCACCAGCAGAGATAACAGGGGCGCGTATGGCTACACCTTC. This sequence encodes CATSRDNRGAYGYTF.

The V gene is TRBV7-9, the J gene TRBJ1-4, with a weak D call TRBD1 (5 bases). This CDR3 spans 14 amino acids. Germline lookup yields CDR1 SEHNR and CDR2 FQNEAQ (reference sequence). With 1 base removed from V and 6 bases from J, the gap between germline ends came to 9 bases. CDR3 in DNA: TGTGCCAGCAGCTTAGTTGGCAGGGATGAAAAACTGTTTTTT. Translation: CASSLVGRDEKLFF.

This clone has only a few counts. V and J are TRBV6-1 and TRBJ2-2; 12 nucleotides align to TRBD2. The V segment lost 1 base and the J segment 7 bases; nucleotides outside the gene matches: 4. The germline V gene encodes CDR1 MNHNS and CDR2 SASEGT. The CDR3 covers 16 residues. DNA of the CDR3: TGTGCCAGCAGTGAAGACCTAGCGGGAGGGGTCGGGGAGCTGTTTTTT. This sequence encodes CASSEDLAGGVGELFF.

The CDR3 DNA reads TGTGCCAGCAGTGCCCCGGGGGTGGGGGCCTTAAACACCATATATTTT. This codes for CASSAPGVGALNTIYF. This chain joins TRBV6-4 and TRBJ1-3; maybe TRBD1 (6 bases). CDR3 size: 16 residues. Looked up from germline, CDR1 is MRHNA and CDR2 is SNTAGT. V was pared by 4 bases and J by 6 bases, with 19 bases between.

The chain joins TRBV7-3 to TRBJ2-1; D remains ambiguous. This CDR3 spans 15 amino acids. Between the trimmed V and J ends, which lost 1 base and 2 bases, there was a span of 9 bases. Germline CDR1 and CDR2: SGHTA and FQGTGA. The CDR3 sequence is CASSLNPGTYNEQFF. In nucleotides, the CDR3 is TGTGCCAGCAGCTTAAATCCGGGTACCTACAATGAGCAGTTCTTC.

The CDR3 DNA follows: TGTGCCAGCAGCAAACAGGGGTTCGATTCACCCCTCCACTTT. Its translation is CASSKQGFDSPLHF. V usage is TRBV7-6 and J usage is TRBJ1-6, with 7 bases that match TRBD1. The CDR3 has 14 amino acids. V lost 5 bases and J lost 8; bases outside the gene matches: 6. The germline V gene has CDR1 SGHVS and CDR2 FNYEAQ.

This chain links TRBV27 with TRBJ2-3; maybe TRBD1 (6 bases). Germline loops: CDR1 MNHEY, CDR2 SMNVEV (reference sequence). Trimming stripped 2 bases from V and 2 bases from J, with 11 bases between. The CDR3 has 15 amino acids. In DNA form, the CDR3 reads TGTGCCAGCAGTTTAGAGGGGGACCCCACAGATACGCAGTATTTT. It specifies CASSLEGDPTDTQYF.

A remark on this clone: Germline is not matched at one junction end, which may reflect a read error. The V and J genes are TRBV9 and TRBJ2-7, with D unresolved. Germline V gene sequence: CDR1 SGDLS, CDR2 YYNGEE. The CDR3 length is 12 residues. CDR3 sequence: CASTDDSHEQYF. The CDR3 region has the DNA TGTGCCAGCACCGATGACTCCCACGAGCAGTACTTC.